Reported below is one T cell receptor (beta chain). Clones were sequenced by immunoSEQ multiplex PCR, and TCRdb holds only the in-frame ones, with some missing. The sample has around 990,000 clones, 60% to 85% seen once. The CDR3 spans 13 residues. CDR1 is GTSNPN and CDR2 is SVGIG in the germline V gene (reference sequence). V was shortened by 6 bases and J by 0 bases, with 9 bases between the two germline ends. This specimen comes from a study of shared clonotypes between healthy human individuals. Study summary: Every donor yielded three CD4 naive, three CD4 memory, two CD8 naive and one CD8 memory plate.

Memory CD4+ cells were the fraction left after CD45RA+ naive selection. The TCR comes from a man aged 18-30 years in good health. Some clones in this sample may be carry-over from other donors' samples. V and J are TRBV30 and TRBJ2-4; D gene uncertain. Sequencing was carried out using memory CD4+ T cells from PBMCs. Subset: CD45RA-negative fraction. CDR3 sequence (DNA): TGTGCCTGTCGCCCCATAGCCAAAAACATTCAGTACTTC. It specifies CACRPIAKNIQYF.